This TCR beta chain was profiled in a study of blood T cells in healthy people across ages (dated by TCRdb to 2014 to 2015). About the study as a whole: In model experiments, template switching captured roughly one uniquely barcoded TCR beta cDNA molecule for every two T cells. To track age-related changes in TCR beta repertoire diversity, the study relied on deep sequencing normalized with unique cDNA molecular identifiers. Four age groups were formed from the donors: young (average 16 years), middle-aged (more than 35), aged (roughly 56) and long-lived (roughly 88). Donors of different ages were randomly distributed across sequencing lanes to avoid experimental bias. For two donors (one aged 18 to 29 and one aged 80 or older), the study analyzed two additional independent replicas of 1 million unique cDNA reads from the same blood draw.

As for this clonotype: Its antigen is still unknown. No much larger clonotype is one base removed from it; base qualities were not supplied.

Donors were approximately 42 systemically healthy Caucasian individuals from Russia aged roughly 6 to 90 years. Each donor gave 8 to 10 milliliters of peripheral blood, drawn into EDTA-treated Vacutainer tubes. PBMCs were isolated by Ficoll-Paque density-gradient centrifugation, with at least 6 million obtained per sample. Trizol reagent was used to extract total RNA from the PBMCs, yielding at least 6 micrograms per sample. For every donor, flow cytometry on a PBMC aliquot measured the percentage of naive CD45RAhigh/CD27high T cells. As encoded in the germline V gene (reference sequence), CDR1 is LGHDT while CDR2 is YNNKEL. Germline trimming amounts to 8 bases on V and 0 bases on J, with 4 as the count of junction bases outside the gene matches. The CDR3 starts with the cysteine, ends with the phenylalanine, and has 14 residues. Here the CDR3 DNA is all that survives: 42 bases in frame from base 1.

What the research found in general, with its limitations: Estimates of total diversity based on one million sequenced T cells were regarded as lower bounds and as underestimates. Donor CMV infection status was unknown, potentially confounding age-related changes in expanded clonotypes. There was a strong correlation between observed TCR beta diversity and the percentage of naive T cells measured by flow cytometry. Bulk unsorted PBMC profiling prevented conclusive comparison of naive and antigen-experienced compartments. As age increased, observed TCR beta diversity per million T cells dropped in a roughly linear way, and a significant reduction was already evident by age roughly 40. Compared with the aged group, more naive CD4+ T cells, fewer expanded clones and increased TCR diversity were shown by the long-lived group, suggesting age selection.

The library was made by 5' RACE. Sequencer: Illumina HiSeq 2500. A second PCR of about 7 to 12 cycles was run with a J-beta primer mix and a sample-barcoded 5' primer. Each TCR beta cDNA molecule received a unique molecular identifier from a template-switch 5' adaptor carrying 12 random nucleotides. Each sample yielded at least 2.5 million CDR3-containing paired-end reads. The Mint cDNA synthesis kit, primed by a TRBC-specific oligonucleotide, was used to synthesize first-strand cDNA from all RNA. After uracil-DNA glycosylase treatment, a first 18-cycle PCR used universal primers M1SS and BC2_uni_R on all cDNA. The published analysis was carried out like this. For normalization, 1 million high-quality reads, each with a distinct molecular identifier, were randomly selected from each sample. Instead of being binned into consensus sequences, reads with shared molecular identifiers were discarded. CDR3 identification, clonotype clustering and error correction used MiTCR with a Q25 quality threshold and the strictest error-elimination algorithm. A nonparametric unseen species model with Euler transformation was used to estimate lower-bound total TCR beta diversity. The public reads were quality trimmed at Q25 with fastp and then assembled into clones with MiXCR by TCRdb, keeping productive beta chains. Rows with a matching CDR3 protein are joined into one entry that keeps the most common DNA and genes. TCRdb's processing, not the authors' own work, is the source of the V and J calls. The sample has around 1,600,000 distinct CDR3 sequences on record, roughly 43% of them singletons. The ten largest clonotypes hold about 4.1% of the sample.

The TCR sequence derives from a woman in her late teens or twenties in good health. The chain was built from TRBV3-1 and TRBJ2-1; 7 junctional bases match TRBD2. The sequencing input was blood. The CDR3 has the sequence CASRDYSSYNEQFF. Here is the DNA: TGTGCCAGCCGGGACTACAGCTCCTACAATGAGCAGTTCTTC.